A selection of T cell receptor beta chains follows, all from one sample in a study of blood T cell repertoires in COVID-19. The protocol was immunoSEQ multiplex PCR, while the TCRdb copy is restricted to in-frame clones and leaves out a portion. This sample yields about 220,000 clones, of which more than 75% are seen a single time; approximately 5.6% belongs to the top ten. Source material: peripheral blood. These receptors were collected from a woman aged 70 to 79 with COVID-19, enrolled during active disease. CDR3s include the opening cysteine and the closing phenylalanine or tryptophan. D genes are given only for firm matches.

J gene	D gene	V gene	CDR3 protein
TRBJ1-5	TRBD1	TRBV10-3	CAISSGQGDSNQPQHF
TRBJ2-1	.	TRBV4-1	CASSQELGGTYNEQFF
TRBJ1-6	.	TRBV5-1	CASSLGRDSSYNSPLHF
TRBJ1-2	TRBD1	TRBV28	CASSSGQFYGYTF
TRBJ2-7	.	TRBV7-8	CASSGESGLLTYEQYF
TRBJ1-1	.	TRBV5-1	CASSPEGGLTEAFF
TRBJ1-4	TRBD1	TRBV2	CASSETGGPNEKLFF
TRBJ1-1	.	TRBV5-1	CASSSPSAQGGTEAFF
TRBJ2-1	TRBD1	TRBV5-1	CASSPGGQHSIF
TRBJ2-7	TRBD2	TRBV30	CAWSAPKASGRATREQYF
TRBJ1-3	.	TRBV28	CASSLSHSGNTIYF
TRBJ2-2	TRBD2	TRBV15	CATGREVDTGELFF
TRBJ2-1	TRBD2	TRBV7-2	CASSGGGLGNNEQFF
TRBJ1-4	.	TRBV28	CASSFYPGQVGYEKLFF
TRBJ2-7	.	TRBV25-1	CASSEALGKGVEQYF
TRBJ2-1	TRBD2	TRBV2	CASSLEGLAMNEQFF
TRBJ2-1	TRBD2	TRBV27	CASSLSPSGINEQFF
TRBJ2-2	.	TRBV3-1/TRBV3-2	CASSQALGRELFF
TRBJ2-5	.	TRBV7-9	CASSLSGRGQETQYF
TRBJ2-7	.	TRBV28	CASSLSPSSVREQYF
TRBJ1-3	.	TRBV19	CASKPTDTSRNTIYF
TRBJ2-5	.	TRBV18	CASSPGGRQETQYF
TRBJ1-2	.	TRBV6-1	CASSEILLDSHYGYTF
TRBJ1-3	.	TRBV5-1	CASRRWGKGQGNTIYF
TRBJ1-1	TRBD1	TRBV18	CASSPLTGVNTEAFF
TRBJ1-4	.	TRBV19	CASSIDQSVRKLFF
TRBJ2-6	TRBD1	TRBV9	CASSVSPGQGIGANVLTF
TRBJ2-1	.	TRBV9	CASTVVGDNEQFF
TRBJ2-7	.	TRBV12-2	CASRSLAGVPLSYEQYF
TRBJ1-6	TRBD1	TRBV30	CAWDRGNSPLHF
TRBJ1-2	TRBD1	TRBV7-9	CASSLETGFSGYTF
TRBJ2-5	.	TRBV19	CASRAVGQETQYF
TRBJ1-1	TRBD1	TRBV12-5	CASGPRLGDRDSGTEAFF
TRBJ2-5	.	TRBV10-3	CAIREGSETQYF
TRBJ1-2	.	TRBV9	CASSVAPTSPTRSGYTF
TRBJ1-5	.	TRBV7-9	CASSAQGGGNQPQHF
TRBJ2-1	TRBD2	TRBV19	CASKTTSGSYNEQFF
TRBJ1-1	.	TRBV6-5	CASSSPTANTEAFF
TRBJ2-3	TRBD2	TRBV7-2	CASTTGTSGRNRTDTQYF
TRBJ2-7	TRBD2	TRBV5-1	CASSGTSGRGHEQYF
TRBJ1-2	TRBD1	TRBV9	CASSVSSDRDGYTF
TRBJ2-5	TRBD1	TRBV5-4	CASSSPTGGKETQYF
TRBJ2-7	.	TRBV5-1	CASSLSIPGTYEQYF
TRBJ1-1	.	TRBV10-3	CAISDGGGYTEAFF
TRBJ1-5	.	TRBV6-5	CASSYSQGNQPQHF
TRBJ2-1	.	TRBV10-3	CATKGGGTGQFF
TRBJ2-3	.	TRBV27	CASTTDRWSTDTQYF
TRBJ2-7	.	TRBV29-1	CSVVGGVPYEQYF
TRBJ2-2	.	TRBV18	CASSLDRSDTGELFF
TRBJ1-1	.	TRBV7-9	CASTSYRGTEAFF
TRBJ1-5	.	TRBV10-3	CARLRTTDSNQPQHF
TRBJ2-7	TRBD2	TRBV6-5	CASSSPPTSGSYEQYF
TRBJ1-4	.	TRBV19	CASKRRNEKLFF